This TCR beta chain was obtained from a study of T cells in Graves' hyperthyroidism and ophthalmopathy. Used for diagnoses were clinical symptoms, serum thyroxine and TRAb, thyroid ultrasound and orbital computed tomography. Out of approximately 10 ml of fresh peripheral blood came the PBMCs. A few counts support this clonotype. What it binds is not known. Study-level findings and limits: Peripheral blood also featured most of the thyroid clonotypes expanded above 0.001. From stable hyperthyroidism, ophthalmopathy was separated by a 13 V-J model.

Amplified TCR beta CDR3 regions came from RNA transcripts. Primed by the HTBI set, a first-round RT-PCR was run on the TCR CDR3. Each CDR3 protein is one row after TCRdb ran MiXCR on the multiplex PCR reads. In the table there are approximately 410,000 distinct CDR3 sequences, roughly 14% of which are singletons. This CDR3 has 14 residues. Trimming pared 8 bases from V and 4 bases from J, leaving 17 bases between. Germline CDR1 MNHNS, CDR2 SASEGT. J is TRBJ2-5 and V is TRBV6-1, with D possibly TRBD2 on 6 matching bases. The receptor was isolated from a man aged 18-30 years with Graves' ophthalmopathy. Sequences were obtained from blood. Here the CDR3 reads CASGRDDGRETQYF. CDR3 nucleotides: TGTGCCAGCGGAAGAGACGACGGGAGAGAGACCCAGTACTTC.